One sample yielded the 10 T cell receptor beta chains listed below, sequenced in a study of T cell responses to AZD1222 COVID-19 vaccine. Sequenced by immunoSEQ multiplex PCR; TCRdb stores in-frame clones only, minus some. The table lists approximately 200,000 clones, just over 90% of them singletons. This sample comprised peripheral blood, obtained 28 days after the second AZD1222 dose. The receptor set was obtained from an adult who received the AZD1222 COVID-19 vaccine.

This chain joins TRBV9 and TRBJ2-7, with D tentatively TRBD1 (6 bases). The germline gives CDR1 SGDLS, CDR2 YYNGEE. CDR3 length equals 16 residues. Trimming removed 2 bases from V and 3 bases from J, with 18 bases in between. As DNA, the CDR3 is TGTGCCAGCAGCGTCCGGACAGAGGAAAAAGTCTACGAGCAGTACTTC. Residues: CASSVRTEEKVYEQYF.

This clone was observed once. The chain is built from TRBV6-2 or TRBV6-3 and TRBJ2-7, with 7 bases lining up with TRBD1. The germline CDR1 and CDR2 sequences are MNHEY and SVGEGT. V shed 2 bases and J 9 bases; nucleotides not matched to a gene: 10. CDR3 length: 14 residues. CDR3 residues: CASSYLLTGTVQYF. In nucleotides, the CDR3 is TGTGCCAGCAGTTACCTGCTTACCGGGACAGTGCAGTACTTC.

Only one count was recorded for this clone. The V gene is TRBV29-1, the J gene TRBJ2-7; 8 bases match TRBD1. The CDR3 runs to 12 residues. V lost 4 bases to trimming and J lost 2 bases; unmatched junction nucleotides: 1. In germline, CDR1 is SQVTM, CDR2 ANQGSEA. CDR3: CSVAQGAYEQYF. The CDR3 nucleotides read TGCAGCGTTGCACAGGGGGCCTACGAGCAGTACTTC.

This clone has a handful of counts. As DNA, the CDR3 is TGCGCCAGCATGTCTCAGACCGGAAACACCATATATTTT. Translated, it gives CASMSQTGNTIYF. The chain uses TRBV5-1 and TRBJ1-3; unclear D gene. The CDR3 has 13 amino acids. Trimming cost V 6 bases and J 4 bases, with 11 bases left between them. Germline CDR1 SGHRS, CDR2 YFSETQ.

V usage is TRBV10-1 and J usage is TRBJ2-5; weak D call: TRBD2 (6 bases). The CDR3 is made up of 13 amino acids. Germline loops: CDR1 WNHNN, CDR2 SYGVQD (reference sequence). V was cut by 3 bases and J by 4 bases, with 9 bases left in between. The CDR3 nucleotides read TGCGCCAGCAGTGACGAGGGAGGAGAGACCCAGTACTTC. This sequence encodes CASSDEGGETQYF.

The chain is built from TRBV7-2 and TRBJ1-2; no clear D. The ends were cut back, 8 bases at V and 7 bases at J, with 20 bases in the middle. CDR3 size: 14 residues. The germline gives CDR1 SGHTA, CDR2 FQGNSA. In DNA, the CDR3 is TGTGCCAGCTTTCAGGATAGGGTGCGGCGTGGCTACACCTTC. Translated: CASFQDRVRRGYTF.

This clone occurred once. The chain recombines TRBV7-3 with TRBJ1-1; a possible D gene is TRBD1 (5 bases). CDR1 and CDR2 from the germline V gene are SGHTA and FQGTGA. The CDR3 runs to 12 residues. V was clipped by 3 bases and J by 7 bases, with 9 bases between them. CDR3: CASSFDRGEAFF. CDR3 DNA: TGTGCCAGCAGCTTTGATAGGGGTGAAGCTTTCTTT.

This chain links TRBV5-1 with TRBJ1-4, with D unresolved. This CDR3 is 15 amino acids long. Trimming left V 3 bases short and J 2 bases short, with 11 bases between. Germline V lookup: CDR1 SGHRS, CDR2 YFSETQ. The CDR3 DNA follows: TGCGCCAGCAGCTCCGAGGGTTCGACTAATGAAAAACTGTTTTTT. The encoded protein is CASSSEGSTNEKLFF.

The chain joins TRBV19 to TRBJ2-2; TRBD1 matches 7 bases. This CDR3 has 15 residues. With V trimmed by 5 bases and J by 6 bases, 9 bases remained unmatched. Germline loops: CDR1 LNHDA, CDR2 SQIVND (reference sequence). The CDR3 DNA reads as TGTGCCAGTAGTGCCCAGGGACAGTACGCCGGGGAGCTGTTTTTT. This encodes CASSAQGQYAGELFF.

The V gene is TRBV19, the J gene TRBJ1-2, with 8 bases that match TRBD1. Trimming cost V 3 bases and J 3 bases; bases outside gene matches: 3. This CDR3 has 14 amino acids. Germline V lookup: CDR1 LNHDA, CDR2 SQIVND (reference sequence). In nucleotides, the CDR3 is TGTGCCAGTAGTATGGGGGGACAGGACTATGGCTACACCTTC. As protein: CASSMGGQDYGYTF.